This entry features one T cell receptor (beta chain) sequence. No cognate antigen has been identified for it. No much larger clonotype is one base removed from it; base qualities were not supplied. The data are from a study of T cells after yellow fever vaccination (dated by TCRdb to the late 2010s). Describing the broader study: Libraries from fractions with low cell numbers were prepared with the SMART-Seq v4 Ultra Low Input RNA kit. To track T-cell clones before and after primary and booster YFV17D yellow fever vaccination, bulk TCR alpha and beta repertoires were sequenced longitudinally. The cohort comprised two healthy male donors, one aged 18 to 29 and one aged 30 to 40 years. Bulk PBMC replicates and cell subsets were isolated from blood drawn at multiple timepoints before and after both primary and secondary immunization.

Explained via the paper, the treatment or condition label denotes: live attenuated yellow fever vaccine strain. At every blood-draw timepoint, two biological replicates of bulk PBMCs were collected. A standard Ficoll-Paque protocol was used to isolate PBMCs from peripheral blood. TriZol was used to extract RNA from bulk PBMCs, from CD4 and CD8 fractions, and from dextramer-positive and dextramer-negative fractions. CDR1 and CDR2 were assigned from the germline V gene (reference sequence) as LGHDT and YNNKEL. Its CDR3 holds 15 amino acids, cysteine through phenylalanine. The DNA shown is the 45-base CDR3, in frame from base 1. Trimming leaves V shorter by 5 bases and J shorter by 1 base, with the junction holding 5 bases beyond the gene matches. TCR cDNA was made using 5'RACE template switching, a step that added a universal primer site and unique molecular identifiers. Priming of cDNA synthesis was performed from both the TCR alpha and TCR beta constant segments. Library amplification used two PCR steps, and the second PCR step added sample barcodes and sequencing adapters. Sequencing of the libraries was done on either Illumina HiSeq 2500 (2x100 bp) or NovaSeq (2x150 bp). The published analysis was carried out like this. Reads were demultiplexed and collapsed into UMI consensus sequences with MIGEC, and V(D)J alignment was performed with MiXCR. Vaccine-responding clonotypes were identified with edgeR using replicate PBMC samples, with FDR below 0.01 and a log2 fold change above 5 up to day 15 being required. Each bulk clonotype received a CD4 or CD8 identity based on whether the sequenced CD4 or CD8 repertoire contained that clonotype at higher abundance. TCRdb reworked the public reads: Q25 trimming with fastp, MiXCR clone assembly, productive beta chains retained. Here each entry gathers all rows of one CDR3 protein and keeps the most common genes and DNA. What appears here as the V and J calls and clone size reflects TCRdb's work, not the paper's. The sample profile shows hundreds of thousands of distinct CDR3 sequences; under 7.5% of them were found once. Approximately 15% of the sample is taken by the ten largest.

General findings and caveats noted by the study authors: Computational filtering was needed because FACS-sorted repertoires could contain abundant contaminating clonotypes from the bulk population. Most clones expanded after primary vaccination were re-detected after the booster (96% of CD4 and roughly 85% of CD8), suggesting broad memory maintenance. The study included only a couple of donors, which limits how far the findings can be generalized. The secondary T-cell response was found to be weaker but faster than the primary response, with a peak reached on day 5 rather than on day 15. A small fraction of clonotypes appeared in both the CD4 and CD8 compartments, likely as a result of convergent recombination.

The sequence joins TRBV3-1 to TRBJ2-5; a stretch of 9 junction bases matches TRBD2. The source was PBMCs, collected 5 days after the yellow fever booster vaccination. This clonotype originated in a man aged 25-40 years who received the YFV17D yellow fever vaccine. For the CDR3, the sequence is CASSIAGVTQETQYF. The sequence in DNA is TGTGCCAGCAGCATAGCGGGAGTGACCCAAGAGACCCAGTACTTC.